These 6 T cell receptor beta chains came from one sample sequenced in a study of shared clonotypes between healthy human individuals. The assay was immunoSEQ multiplex PCR, and TCRdb's table has in-frame clones only and misses some. The data show some 2,100,000 clones, around 95% seen once. The sequenced material came from naive CD4+ T cells sorted from blood. Noted subset: CD45RA+ positively selected. The receptors were gathered from a man in his late teens or twenties in good health.

This chain uses TRBV1 with TRBJ1-5; the table gives TRBD1 as D, unverified against the DNA. TRBV1 is an annotated pseudogene. The CDR3 is 16 residues long. The DNA of the CDR3 is TGCACCAGCAGCCCCAAACTTCCGGGACAGCGTCAGCCCCAGCATTTT. This encodes CTSSPKLPGQRQPQHF.

The V gene is TRBV27, the J gene TRBJ1-6; D is ambiguous. Germline V gene sequence: CDR1 MNHEY, CDR2 SMNVEV (reference sequence). V was cut by 3 bases and J by 3 bases, with 9 bases left in between. This CDR3 contains 15 residues. The CDR3 region is CASSLGRVYNSPLHF. The CDR3 nucleotides are TGTGCCAGCAGTTTGGGTAGGGTCTATAATTCACCCCTCCACTTT.

The CDR3 region is CASTGTSRSGANVLTF. The CDR3 DNA follows: TGTGCCAGCACCGGGACCAGCAGATCTGGGGCCAATGTCCTGACTTTC. The chain carries TRBV21-1 and TRBJ2-6. TRBV21-1 is labeled a pseudogene. The CDR3 length is 16 residues.

The chain has TRBV5-4 and TRBJ2-1; D perhaps matches TRBD2 (6 bases). The germline V gene encodes CDR1 SGHNT and CDR2 YYREEE (reference sequence). The CDR3 has 16 amino acids. V was trimmed by 4 bases and J by 8 bases, leaving 22 bases between them. CDR3 sequence (DNA): TGTGCCAGCAGCCCTAACCGGGACTGGCTTTCCGATGAGCAGTTCTTC. Translating gives CASSPNRDWLSDEQFF.

The chain recombines TRBV29-1 with TRBJ1-2; 7 bases align to TRBD1. The CDR3 totals 11 residues. Trimming removed 7 bases from V and 7 bases from J; junction bases left unmatched: 6. Germline lookup yields CDR1 SQVTM and CDR2 ANQGSEA. The CDR3 loop reads CSAPQGSGYTF. In DNA form, the CDR3 reads TGCAGCGCTCCACAGGGGTCTGGCTACACCTTC.

V gene TRBV30 combines with J gene TRBJ1-4; possible D gene TRBD1, 6 bases. There are 12 residues in the CDR3. The V gene's germline CDR1 is GTSNPN and CDR2 SVGIG (reference sequence). The germline V and J ends were trimmed by 5 bases and 6 bases, with 10 bases remaining between them. CDR3 bases: TGTGCCTGGGGGAGGACAGATGAAAAACTGTTTTTT. This translates into CAWGRTDEKLFF.